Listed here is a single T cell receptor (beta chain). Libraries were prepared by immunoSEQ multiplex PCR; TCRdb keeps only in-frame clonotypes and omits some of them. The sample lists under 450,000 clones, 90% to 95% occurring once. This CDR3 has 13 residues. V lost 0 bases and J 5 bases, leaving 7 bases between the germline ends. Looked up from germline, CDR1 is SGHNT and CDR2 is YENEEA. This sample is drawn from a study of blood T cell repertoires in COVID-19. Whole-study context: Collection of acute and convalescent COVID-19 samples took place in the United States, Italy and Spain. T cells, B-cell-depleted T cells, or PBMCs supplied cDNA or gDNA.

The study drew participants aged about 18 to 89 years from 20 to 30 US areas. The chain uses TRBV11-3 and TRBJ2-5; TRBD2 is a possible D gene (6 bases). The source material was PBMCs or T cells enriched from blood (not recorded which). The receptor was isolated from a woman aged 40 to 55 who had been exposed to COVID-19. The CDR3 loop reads CASSLDRGETQYF. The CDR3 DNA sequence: TGTGCCAGCAGCTTAGATCGGGGGGAGACCCAGTACTTC.